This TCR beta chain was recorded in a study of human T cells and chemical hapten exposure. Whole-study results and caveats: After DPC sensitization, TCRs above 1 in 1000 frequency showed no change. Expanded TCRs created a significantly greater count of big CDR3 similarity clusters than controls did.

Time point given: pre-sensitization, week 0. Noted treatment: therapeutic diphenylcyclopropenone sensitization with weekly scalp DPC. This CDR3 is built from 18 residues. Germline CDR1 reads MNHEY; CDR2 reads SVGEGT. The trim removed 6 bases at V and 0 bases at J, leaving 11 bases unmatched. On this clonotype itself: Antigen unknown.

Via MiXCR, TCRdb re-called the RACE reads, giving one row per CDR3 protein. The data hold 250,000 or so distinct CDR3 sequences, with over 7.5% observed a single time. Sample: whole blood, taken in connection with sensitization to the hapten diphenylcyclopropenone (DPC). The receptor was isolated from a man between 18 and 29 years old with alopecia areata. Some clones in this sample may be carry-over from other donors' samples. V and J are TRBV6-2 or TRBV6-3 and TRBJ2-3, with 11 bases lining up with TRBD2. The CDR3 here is CASRPLAGDFLSTDTQYF. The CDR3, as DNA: TGTGCCAGCAGACCACTAGCGGGGGACTTCCTTAGCACAGATACGCAGTATTTT.